This section outlines one T cell receptor beta chain sequence together with its context. The antigen it binds to is not known. Base qualities are missing; no much larger clone stands one base away. This sample is part of a study of siplizumab effects on memory and regulatory T cells (dated by TCRdb to the late 2010s). Broadly, across the study: The study examined how the anti-CD2 antibody siplizumab affects alloreactive T-cell subsets in allogeneic mixed lymphocyte reactions built from human PBMCs.

The paper as a whole reports these results and caveats: Unstimulated naive T cells appeared more diverse than memory T cells, and naive cells seemed to contribute substantially to the alloresponse. For roughly 80-95% of proliferating CD4+ or CD8+ clones, no naive or memory phenotype could be assigned. The cumulative frequency of alloreactive sequences that could be traced back to unstimulated CD4+ memory T cells was significantly reduced by siplizumab. In reactions with siplizumab, an average of about 69% of mappable alloreactive CD4+ clones were Treg-derived, compared with 25% to 30% in control reactions. Because sequences at frequencies below about 10^-5 were poorly captured, only a minor fraction of alloreactive clones could be mapped back to unstimulated subsets. The suppressive function of proliferating Tregs from siplizumab cultures was not functionally confirmed.

The protocol used for the library was the immunoSEQ multiplex PCR assay. Around 94,000 TCR templates per sample were assayed on the deep sequencing platform. Genomic DNA extracted from sorted T cells was used for TCRbeta CDR3 sequencing. For the original study's pipeline: The R programming language was used for clonal analysis of the TCRbeta CDR3 data. Unstimulated samples were compared with post-reaction CFSE-low samples to define alloreactive CD4+ and CD8+ clones. Regulatory or non-regulatory origin of alloreactive CD4+ clones was assigned by matching sequences to the sorted unstimulated Treg and non-Treg repertoires. Not all clones reach the TCRdb copy of this immuneACCESS table, which keeps in-frame sequences only. Checked studies attribute under half of the gap to unresolved V genes and leave the rest unexplained. The D gene and trimming were derived from the DNA, and the V and J assignments and clone size from that table. The sample contains 100,000 to 120,000 clones, roughly 92% of them found a single time. The biggest ten clones account for 1% to 1.5% of the sample.

The junction carries 4 bases between V and J, which are trimmed by 0 bases and 1 base respectively. From the germline V gene (reference sequence), CDR1 is MNHNY and CDR2 is SVGAGI. From its cysteine to its phenylalanine, the CDR3 spans 14 amino acids. Only CDR3 DNA remains: 42 bases, in frame from the first base. Sorted unstimulated T cells and proliferating T cells recovered from mixed lymphocyte reactions underwent TCRbeta CDR3 sequencing. Fresh whole blood from ten HLA-typed healthy donors was used as the source from which PBMCs were isolated. The receptor was isolated from a human donor in good health. Recombination connected TRBV6-6 to TRBJ1-5, with the D gene not clear enough to name. Input material: CD4+ T cells sorted from blood. The sequence in DNA is TGTGCCAGCAGTTACTCGGAGAGCAATCAGCCCCAGCATTTT. It encodes CASSYSESNQPQHF.